This T cell receptor (beta chain) was retrieved from a study of T-cell memory formation after mild COVID-19. This clonotype was picked up a small number of times. Trimming took off 0 bases at V and 7 bases at J, with 15 bases between the two ends. Per the germline V gene, CDR1 is MGHRA and CDR2 is YSYEKL. The CDR3 consists of 15 residues. TCR alpha and TCR beta cDNA libraries carrying sample barcodes and UMIs came from 5'RACE with constant-segment primers. TCRdb passed the 5' RACE reads through MiXCR, listing each CDR3 protein once. Of a few hundred thousand distinct CDR3 sequences in the sample, 16% were seen once.

V gene TRBV4-1 combines with J gene TRBJ1-2; D is perhaps TRBD1 (6 bases). This clonotype was sampled from a man aged 18 to 30 who had mild COVID-19 (a few samples of this study predate the infection). Cell type and time point are not known. Sample: PBMCs or a T cell subset sorted from them (not recorded which). CDR3 DNA sequence: TGCGCCAGCAGCCAAGAACGTCAGGGGTCGGGTGGCTACACCTTC. This encodes CASSQERQGSGGYTF.